This TCR beta chain was identified during a study of human T cells and chemical hapten exposure. About the study: Per-sample TCR yield variation was attributed mainly to small pooled library volume differences. Broader study findings: DPC sensitization produced no change in TCRs with frequency above 1 in 1000. In comparison with controls, expanded TCRs gave rise to a significantly larger number of large CDR3 similarity clusters.

This clonotype was picked up a small number of times. What it binds is unknown. TCRdb fed the RACE reads into MiXCR, producing one record per CDR3 protein. Here the sample spans 89,000 or so distinct CDR3 sequences, less than 8% being singletons. Time point given: patch test 2, 6 weeks after DPC sensitization. The treatment was: therapeutic diphenylcyclopropenone sensitization with weekly scalp DPC. Only after blood had been drawn was each patch test applied. This CDR3 has 16 amino acids. The ends lost 2 bases at V and 6 bases at J; junction bases unmatched: 10. Germline V gene sequence: CDR1 KGHSH, CDR2 LQKENI.

The clonotype was recovered from a woman aged 25-40 years with alopecia areata. Some clones in this sample may be carry-over from other donors' samples. The input for sequencing was whole blood, taken in connection with sensitization to the hapten diphenylcyclopropenone (DPC). V and J are TRBV18 and TRBJ2-7; 10 nucleotides align to TRBD1. Here the CDR3 DNA reads TGTGCCAGCTCACCAACTCCGACAGGGGGCACGGGCGAGCAGTACTTC. This codes for CASSPTPTGGTGEQYF.